These T cell receptor beta chains were read from a single sample in a study of tumor-infiltrating lymphocytes in primary liver carcinoma. TCRdb re-derived calls from the multiplex PCR reads in MiXCR, one entry per CDR3 protein. The sample comprises 150,000 to 200,000 distinct CDR3 sequences, 50% to 75% of which are singletons, and around three quarters rests with the top ten. The sequenced sample was peripheral blood. Every receptor here comes from a man aged 40-50 years with primary liver carcinoma and hepatitis B virus infection. CDR3s include the opening cysteine and the closing phenylalanine or tryptophan. Each record gives: clone size, J gene, D gene, V gene, CDR3 DNA, CDR3 protein. A D gene is named only where the DNA matches it firmly. A clone size is listed for some rows: how often the clone was seen (once, few, many), or a class if it is expanded.

.	TRBJ1-1	.	TRBV6-1	TGTGCCAGCAAACAGGAAGACCTTAACACTGAAGCTTTCTTT	CASKQEDLNTEAFF
.	TRBJ2-3	.	TRBV12-3/TRBV12-4	TGTGCCAGCAGTCGACTGGGTACGCAGTATTTT	CASSRLGTQYF
.	TRBJ2-1	TRBD2	TRBV7-3	TGTGCCAGCAGCTTAAGTCGGCCAAATCTAGCGGGAGGGCCCAGCGGTACCTACAATGAGCAGTTCTTC	CASSLSRPNLAGGPSGTYNEQFF
.	TRBJ2-3	TRBD1	TRBV14	TGTGCCAGCAGCTCCACAGGGGGCGTCTATACGCAGTATTTT	CASSSTGGVYTQYF
.	TRBJ2-7	.	TRBV6-5	TGTGCCAGCAGTTACTCGCCCTTAGCCCCAGAGCAGTACTTC	CASSYSPLAPEQYF
many	TRBJ1-1	.	TRBV28	TGTGCCAGCAGTTCCTCACGCCTGGCTGAAGCTTTCTTT	CASSSSRLAEAFF
.	TRBJ2-1	.	TRBV11-2	TGCGCCAACAGCTTAAGGCTAGCCGGCAATGAGCAGTTCTTC	CANSLRLAGNEQFF
.	TRBJ2-1	TRBD2	TRBV12-3/TRBV12-4	TGTGCCAGCAGCGCGGGAGAATCCTACAATGAGCAGTTCTTC	CASSAGESYNEQFF
.	TRBJ2-3	.	TRBV12-3/TRBV12-4	TGTGCCAGCAGCCGGGGAGTTAGCGGCAGTAGAACAGATACGCAGTATTTT	CASSRGVSGSRTDTQYF
few	TRBJ1-5	.	TRBV30	TGTGCCTGGAGTGTAAATCTGGGGCAGCCCCAGCATTTT	CAWSVNLGQPQHF
many	TRBJ2-4	.	TRBV29-1	TGCAGCGTTGTGGTTTCCTACGGCAAAAACATTCAGTACTTC	CSVVVSYGKNIQYF
.	TRBJ2-3	.	TRBV11-2	TGTGCCAGCAGTCAGGGCCGGTCAGGGGGGACAGATAGGCAGTATTTT	CASSQGRSGGTDRQYF
.	TRBJ1-5	.	TRBV11-2	TGTGCCAGCAGCTTAGGGGGGCAGCCCAATCCGCCCCAGCATTTT	CASSLGGQPNPPQHF
many	TRBJ2-3	.	TRBV29-1	TGCAGCGTTGGGCAGGGGCCCACAGATACGCAGTATTTT	CSVGQGPTDTQYF
.	TRBJ2-5	.	TRBV6-6	TGTGCCAGCAGTTACCCTACAGCGGTTACTGAGACCCAGTACTTC	CASSYPTAVTETQYF
.	TRBJ2-5	.	TRBV7-9	TGTGCCATCAGCCACGAGACCCAGTACTTC	CAISHETQYF
.	TRBJ2-1	TRBD2	TRBV4-1	TGCGCCAGCAGCCTAGGACTAGCGGGTTACTCTGAGCAGTTCTTC	CASSLGLAGYSEQFF
.	TRBJ1-5	.	TRBV12-3/TRBV12-4	TGTGCCAGCAGTGAGGCAACTGGGTCGGCGGGCAATCAGCCCCAGCATTTT	CASSEATGSAGNQPQHF
.	TRBJ2-7	TRBD1	TRBV6-1	TGTGCCACCGGACAGGGGGCGGACGGCCGCTACGAGCAGTACTTC	CATGQGADGRYEQYF
few	TRBJ2-5	TRBD2	TRBV6-5	TGTGCCAGCAGTTCGGCTAGCGGGAAGGGAGAGACCCAGTACTTC	CASSSASGKGETQYF
.	TRBJ2-1	.	TRBV11-3	TGTGCCAGCAGCCGTACAGGTTACAATGAGCGGTTCTTC	CASSRTGYNERFF
many	TRBJ2-7	TRBD2	TRBV29-1	TGCAGCGTTGGAGGGAGGGACCGCTACGAGCAGTACTTC	CSVGGRDRYEQYF
.	TRBJ2-1	TRBD2	TRBV5-6	TGTGCCAGCAGCGGGACTAGCGGTTTTATGGAGCAGTTCTTC	CASSGTSGFMEQFF
.	TRBJ2-7	TRBD1	TRBV5-1	TGCGCCAACAGCTTGACAGGGCAAAACCTCTACGAGCAGTACTTC	CANSLTGQNLYEQYF
.	TRBJ1-4	.	TRBV6-5	TGTGCCAGCAGTTATGACTGGCCAACTAATGAAAAACTGTTTTTT	CASSYDWPTNEKLFF
.	TRBJ1-4	TRBD1	TRBV12-3/TRBV12-4	TGTGCCAGCAGTTTAAGTTTTACAGGGGGCGAAAAACTGTTTTTT	CASSLSFTGGEKLFF
few	TRBJ1-1	TRBD1	TRBV4-1	TGCGCCAGCAGCCAGGGGGGACAGGGGTGGACTGAAGCTTTCTTT	CASSQGGQGWTEAFF
few	TRBJ2-1	TRBD2	TRBV4-1	TGCGCCAGCAGCCAAGATCTGACTAGCGGGAGGCGGAGCTCCTACAATGAGCAGTTCTTC	CASSQDLTSGRRSSYNEQFF
few	TRBJ2-2	TRBD2	TRBV12-3/TRBV12-4	TGTGCCAGCAGTTCGAGCGGGGCGAACACCGGGGAGCTGTTTTTT	CASSSSGANTGELFF
.	TRBJ2-3	.	TRBV10-3	TGTGCCATCGGGACAGGACAGGGTAGCGGGGGAGATACGCAGTATTTT	CAIGTGQGSGGDTQYF
.	TRBJ1-1	.	TRBV10-2	TGCGCCAGCAGTGAGTCGAGACAGAGTAACACTGAAGCTTTCTTT	CASSESRQSNTEAFF
.	TRBJ2-1	.	TRBV28	TGTGCCAGCAGTGGACCGGGAATCCCCTACAATGAGCAGTTCTTC	CASSGPGIPYNEQFF
.	TRBJ2-3	.	TRBV5-5	TGTGCCAGCAGCTTGCTCCCTGGGTACACAGATACGCAGTATTTT	CASSLLPGYTDTQYF
.	TRBJ1-4	.	TRBV2	TGTGCCAGCAGTGAAAGTCTGAGCGAAAAACTGTTTTTT	CASSESLSEKLFF
.	TRBJ2-3	TRBD2	TRBV11-2	TGTGCCAGCAGCTTAGATAGGAGCGGGGTCTACACATATACGCAGTATTTT	CASSLDRSGVYTYTQYF
.	TRBJ2-1	TRBD2	TRBV30	TGTGCCTGGAGTGACCCAAAGGGCGGGAGCCCGATCGGGTCCTACAATGAGCAGTTCTTC	CAWSDPKGGSPIGSYNEQFF
.	TRBJ1-1	.	TRBV30	TGTACCTGGGTTCGATCGGCGAACACTGAAGCTTTCTTT	CTWVRSANTEAFF
.	TRBJ1-2	.	TRBV11-2	TGTGCCAGAAGTACAGACAGTGGGCATGGCTACACCTTC	CARSTDSGHGYTF
.	TRBJ1-1	TRBD1	TRBV6-5	TGTGCCAACAGTGGGACAGGGGCAGGGACTGAAGCTTTCTTT	CANSGTGAGTEAFF
few	TRBJ2-7	.	TRBV6-6	TGTGCCAGCAGTTACGTTAGGGGGAACTACGATCAGTACTTC	CASSYVRGNYDQYF
.	TRBJ2-1	TRBD2	TRBV10-3	TGTGCCATCAGGGGACTAGCGAGCGGGGGAAGCGATGAGCAGTTCTTC	CAIRGLASGGSDEQFF
.	TRBJ2-2	TRBD2	TRBV6-1	TGTGCCAGCGGGGTCGGGGGGGCGAACACCGGGGAGCTGTTTTTT	CASGVGGANTGELFF
few	TRBJ1-3	.	TRBV4-2	TGTGCCAGCAGCCAAGAGTTGGCTGGAAACACCATATATTTT	CASSQELAGNTIYF